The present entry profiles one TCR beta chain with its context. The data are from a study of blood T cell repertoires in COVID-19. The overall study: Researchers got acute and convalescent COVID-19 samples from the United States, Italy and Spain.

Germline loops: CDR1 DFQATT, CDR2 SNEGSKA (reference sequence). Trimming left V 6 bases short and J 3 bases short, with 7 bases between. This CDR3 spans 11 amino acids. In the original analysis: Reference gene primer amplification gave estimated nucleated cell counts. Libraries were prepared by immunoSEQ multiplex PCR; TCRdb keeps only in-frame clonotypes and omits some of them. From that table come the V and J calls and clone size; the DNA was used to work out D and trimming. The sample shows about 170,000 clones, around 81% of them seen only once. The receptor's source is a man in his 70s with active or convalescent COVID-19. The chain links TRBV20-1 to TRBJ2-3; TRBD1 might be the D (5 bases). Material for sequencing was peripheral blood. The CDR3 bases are TGCAGTGCGGCAGGGACAGATACGCAGTATTTT. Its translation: CSAAGTDTQYF.